This T cell receptor (beta chain) emerged from a study of PD-1 blockade in mismatch repair-deficient tumors. Study context: Patients had around 12 mismatch repair-deficient cancer types, all previously treated and progressing. General study points: After pembrolizumab, tumor-resident clones rose rapidly, then generally contracted before radiologic responses.

The protocol was immunoSEQ multiplex PCR, while the TCRdb copy is restricted to in-frame clones and leaves out a portion. The table includes fewer than 50,000 clones, roughly 80% detected once. Mismatch repair deficiency was confirmed in all patients, by PCR or immunohistochemistry. The TCR-sequenced patients were three responders to pembrolizumab. About this clone: Its antigen is as yet unknown.

Trimming took 4 bases from V and 0 from J; bases not matched to a gene: 7. Germline V gene data show CDR1 as SGDLS and CDR2 as YYNGEE. This CDR3 is 16 amino acids long. The rearrangement uses TRBV9 and TRBJ2-1; 7 bases match TRBD2. The receptor was derived from an adult with mismatch repair-deficient cancer. The sample here was peripheral blood, taken 4 weeks after starting pembrolizumab. DNA of the CDR3: TGTGCCAGCAGCTCCTCTAGCGGAGACTCCTACAATGAGCAGTTCTTC. Translated, it gives CASSSSSGDSYNEQFF.